This T cell receptor beta chain comes out of a study of blood T cell repertoires in COVID-19 (dated by TCRdb to the early 2020s). Regarding the research as a whole: Collaborator samples came from the United States, Italy and Spain and covered acute and convalescent phases of COVID-19. The prospective study material was composed of cDNA or gDNA derived from T cells, B-cell-depleted T cells, or PBMCs. Subjects who had been exposed to COVID-19, were actively infected with it, or had recovered from it provided the deeply sampled blood TCRbeta repertoires that made up the dataset. The repertoires were released in a freely available public database intended as a resource for research on the immune response to SARS-CoV-2. The samples were drawn from the first 160 participants of the ongoing ImmuneRACE study and from under 1,500 subjects provided by 6 global collaborators. The sample metadata nearly always contained a de-identified subject ID, COVID-19 status, age in years and sex. Where HLA class I and class II types were available, the types were taken from metadata supplied by the sample provider, not from assay-based typing. Overall results and qualifications from the work: The amount of clinical and demographic metadata varied by source and participant and was provided uncurated.

One collaborating source in Seattle enrolled patients while the patients were actively infected and followed the patients over time throughout the course of disease. Collaborating institutions collected whole blood in K2EDTA tubes following their own protocols. For TCRbeta analysis, collaborators shipped samples in one of three forms: frozen whole blood, isolated PBMCs, or DNA extracted from either of those sample types. The immunoSEQ Assay, a bias-controlled multiplex PCR, was used to amplify TCRbeta CDR3 regions from genomic DNA. In the authors' own workflow: Within the assay, amplification of reference gene primers was used to estimate how many nucleated cells each sample contained. Sequence reads were collapsed and filtered to measure the absolute abundance of every unique TCRbeta CDR3 rearrangement. For each sample, productive Simpson clonality was calculated as the square root of Simpson's diversity index over productive rearrangements. TCRdb took over this immuneACCESS table, retaining in-frame rearrangements with V and J assigned. Such tables are incomplete; in checked studies, under half of the missing clones stem from an unresolved V gene, and the remainder is unexplained. The D gene and trimming were derived from the DNA, and the V and J assignments and clone size from that table. Across this sample there are tens of thousands of clones, with roughly 87% seen only once. 3.5% to 4% of the sample is in the top ten clones.

V is clipped by 5 bases and J by 10 bases, and the sequence between their germline boundaries is 9 bases long. There are 11 amino acids in the CDR3, from cysteine to phenylalanine inclusive. CDR3 DNA is the only sequence kept; it has 33 bases, read in frame from the first base. Per the germline V gene (reference sequence), SEHNR is the CDR1 and FQNEAQ is the CDR2. Details on this clone: No cognate antigen has been identified for it. The input lacks base qualities; no much larger clone sits a single base away.

The material sequenced was peripheral blood. The rearrangement joined TRBV7-9 to TRBJ2-1; no confident D gene assignment can be made. This receptor was identified in a man in his forties with COVID-19, enrolled during active disease. For the CDR3, the sequence is CASSELVEQFF. The DNA is TGTGCCAGCAGCGAACTGGTCGAGCAGTTCTTC.